These T cell receptor beta chains were read from a single sample in a study of glioma-infiltrating T cells after dendritic cell vaccination. Sequencing was performed with immunoSEQ multiplex PCR; in TCRdb, only in-frame clones are kept and a portion is missing. The sample comprises 70,000 to 95,000 clones, 80% to 90% of which are singletons, and 2% to 2.5% rests with the top ten. The specimen comprised blood, sampled after dendritic cell vaccination. These receptors originate from a human donor with glioblastoma. Both conserved end residues are part of each CDR3.

v_gene: TRBV5-8
j_gene: TRBJ2-7
CDR3aa: CASRATGSVEQYF

v_gene: TRBV6-5
j_gene: TRBJ2-7
CDR3aa: CASSYSNRQLYEQYF

v_gene: TRBV6-6
j_gene: TRBJ2-5
CDR3aa: CASIDGRVQETQYF

v_gene: TRBV29-1
j_gene: TRBJ1-5
CDR3aa: CSVVDRGPEVLYSNQPQHF

v_gene: TRBV2
j_gene: TRBJ2-4
CDR3aa: CASLTQQDKAKNIQYF

v_gene: TRBV15
j_gene: TRBJ1-4
CDR3aa: CATSTGGSVGEKLFF

v_gene: TRBV27
j_gene: NA
CDR3aa: CASSLWGLSSYEQYF

v_gene: TRBV4-3
j_gene: TRBJ2-1
CDR3aa: CASSQDQNEQFF

v_gene: TRBV15
j_gene: TRBJ1-6
CDR3aa: CATSREVGTYNSPLHF

v_gene: TRBV30
j_gene: TRBJ1-2
CDR3aa: CAWSVQGASSGYTF

v_gene: TRBV5-1
j_gene: TRBJ2-5
CDR3aa: CASTSGGAGETQYF

v_gene: TRBV10-3
j_gene: TRBJ2-3
CDR3aa: CAISGIAGITDTQYF

v_gene: TRBV7-9
j_gene: TRBJ2-7
CDR3aa: CASTPTGGPNEQYF

v_gene: TRBV4-2
j_gene: TRBJ2-1
CDR3aa: CASSQATSGGIYNEQFF

v_gene: TRBV27
j_gene: TRBJ2-7
CDR3aa: CASSSTLDSLDYEQYF

v_gene: TRBV4-2
j_gene: TRBJ2-1
CDR3aa: CASSQGTGYNNEQFF

v_gene: TRBV6-6
j_gene: TRBJ1-4
CDR3aa: CASRQTGDGELFF

v_gene: TRBV2
j_gene: TRBJ2-2
CDR3aa: CASTGGGTGELFF

v_gene: TRBV5-1
j_gene: TRBJ2-5
CDR3aa: CASSLAPPPGREETQYF

v_gene: TRBV9
j_gene: TRBJ2-7
CDR3aa: CASSAPPWGPEGEQYF

v_gene: TRBV19
j_gene: TRBJ1-3
CDR3aa: CASSILAAGNTIYF

v_gene: TRBV4-1
j_gene: TRBJ2-5
CDR3aa: CASSQVPQGEYQETQYF